What follows are 19 T cell receptor beta chains derived from one specimen sequenced in a study of blood T cell repertoires in COVID-19. Measured with immunoSEQ multiplex PCR; TCRdb has only the in-frame clones, and not every one. The sample holds approximately 360,000 clones, 87% seen once. Sequences were obtained from PBMCs or T cells enriched from blood (not recorded which). The receptors derive from a middle-aged man in a cohort exposed to, infected with or recovered from COVID-19 (not recorded which).

The chain has TRBV19 and TRBJ2-7; 11 positions match TRBD2. Germline-derived CDR1 and CDR2 are LNHDA and SQIVND (reference sequence). Losses at the gene ends were 5 bases for V and 6 bases for J; bases not matched to a gene: 6. CDR3 size: 14 residues. CDR3 DNA: TGTGCCAGTAGTCTTACTAGCGGGAGTGGCGAGCAGTACTTC. Protein: CASSLTSGSGEQYF.

The chain employs TRBV21-1 and TRBJ1-6; the table names TRBD1, a call not compared with the DNA. TRBV21-1 is a pseudogene segment. The CDR3 is 17 amino acids. The CDR3 bases are TGTGCCAGCAGCACCCAACGCCGGGACAGGGCCAATTCACCCCTCCACTTT. Residues: CASSTQRRDRANSPLHF.

This chain uses TRBV6-1 with TRBJ1-2; no reliable D call. V lost 1 base and J lost 3, with 9 bases in between. Germline lookup yields CDR1 MNHNS and CDR2 SASEGT. The CDR3 sequence is 14 residues long. In DNA, the CDR3 is TGTGCCAGCAGTGAAGTTCAGGCCTACTATGGCTACACCTTC. Its protein product is CASSEVQAYYGYTF.

The V call is TRBV9, the J call TRBJ2-3; maybe TRBD2 (5 bases). The V end lost 4 bases, the J end lost 1 base, and 13 bases lay between the germline ends. The CDR3 is 15 residues long. Germline V gives CDR1 SGDLS, CDR2 YYNGEE. Here the CDR3 DNA reads TGTGCCAGCAGCCAAGGTGGCGGGCGCACAGATACGCAGTATTTT. This encodes CASSQGGGRTDTQYF.

The rearrangement uses TRBV29-1 and TRBJ1-2; a possible D gene is TRBD1 (5 bases). Deletions cut 6 bases from V and 2 bases from J, with 10 bases between. The CDR3 is 12 residues long. Germline values: CDR1 SQVTM, CDR2 ANQGSEA. Written as DNA, the CDR3 is TGCAGCGTCCTACAGGAGAACTATGGCTACACCTTC. Amino acid sequence: CSVLQENYGYTF.

This clone was detected only once. The chain couples TRBV5-4 to TRBJ2-1, with TRBD1 as a possible D gene (8 bases). The CDR3 extends over 16 amino acids. Per germline, CDR1 SGHNT and CDR2 YYREEE (reference sequence). The V end lost 4 bases, the J end lost 1 base, and 15 bases lay between the germline ends. The CDR3 sequence is CASSDTGGGSYNEQFF. CDR3 in DNA: TGTGCCAGCAGCGACACAGGGGGAGGGTCCTACAATGAGCAGTTCTTC.

The chain couples TRBV19 to TRBJ1-5; D might be TRBD1 (6 bases). The germline V gene encodes CDR1 LNHDA and CDR2 SQIVND (reference sequence). Trimming left V 5 bases short and J 9 bases short, with 17 bases between. CDR3 length: 14 amino acids. CDR3 bases: TGTGCCAGTAGTTTCCGACAGGACGTAGGGCCCCAGCATTTT. It yields the protein CASSFRQDVGPQHF.

The rearrangement joins TRBV2 to TRBJ2-4; D is uncertain. The CDR3 has 13 amino acids. Germline loops: CDR1 SNHLY, CDR2 FYNNEI. Trimming pared 3 bases from V and 0 bases from J, leaving 3 bases between. The CDR3 DNA reads as TGTGCCAGCAGTGACGTAGCCAAAAACATTCAGTACTTC. Translation: CASSDVAKNIQYF.

This clone was observed a few times. The chain employs TRBV6-5 and TRBJ2-2; D might be TRBD2 (6 bases). The CDR3 has 14 amino acids. Germline CDR1 reads MNHEY; CDR2 reads SVGAGI. Between the trimmed V and J ends, which lost 5 bases and 5 bases, there was a span of 12 bases. CDR3 amino acids: CASSTRERTGELFF. In DNA, the CDR3 is TGTGCCAGCAGTACTCGGGAGAGGACCGGGGAGCTGTTTTTT.

The V gene is TRBV30, the J gene TRBJ1-1; 10 bases agree with TRBD1. J gave up 1 base and V 0 bases, and 8 bases lay outside the gene matches. The CDR3 contains 17 residues. The germline gives CDR1 GTSNPN, CDR2 SVGIG (reference sequence). CDR3 sequence: CAWSVRRDRGPNTEAFF. The CDR3 DNA reads TGTGCCTGGAGTGTACGGCGGGACAGGGGCCCGAACACTGAAGCTTTCTTT.

There are a few counts of this clone. The CDR3 spells CASSPTAGQDYEQYF. CDR3 in DNA: TGCGCCAGCAGCCCAACTGCGGGACAGGACTACGAGCAGTACTTC. This sequence joins TRBV5-1 and TRBJ2-7; 8 bases are shared with TRBD1. The CDR3 extends over 15 amino acids. Trimming at V came to 4 bases and at J to 3 bases, leaving 9 bases not matched to a gene. Germline V lookup: CDR1 SGHRS, CDR2 YFSETQ.

The J gene is TRBJ2-3, the V gene TRBV6-5, with 12 nucleotides matching TRBD2. Trimming took 10 bases from V and 4 from J; bases not matched to a gene: 6. Looked up from germline, CDR1 is MNHEY and CDR2 is SVGAGI. This CDR3 spans 14 amino acids. Here the CDR3 reads CAIWTSGKADTQYF. CDR3 coding DNA: TGTGCCATCTGGACTAGCGGGAAAGCAGATACGCAGTATTTT.

The genes are TRBV15 and TRBJ2-1; 8 bases line up with TRBD2. V lost 5 bases, J lost 7 bases, and 4 bases stayed unmatched. The germline CDR1 and CDR2 sequences are LNHNV and YYDKDF (reference sequence). CDR3 length: 13 residues. The CDR3 region is CATSGGLGNEQFF. The DNA of the CDR3 is TGTGCCACCAGCGGGGGACTAGGAAATGAGCAGTTCTTC.

The V gene is TRBV28, the J gene TRBJ2-6, with a weak D call TRBD2 (5 bases). Per the germline V gene, CDR1 is MDHEN and CDR2 is SYDVKM. The length of the CDR3 is 14 residues. V was clipped by 3 bases and J by 2 bases, with 5 bases between them. The chain's CDR3 is CASSLRAGANVLTF. The CDR3 DNA reads TGTGCCAGCAGTTTGAGGGCTGGGGCCAACGTCCTGACTTTC.

J is TRBJ1-5 and V is TRBV30; TRBD1 is a possible D gene (6 bases). CDR1 and CDR2 (germline): GTSNPN, SVGIG (reference sequence). CDR3 length: 14 residues. Trimming took off 3 bases at V and 9 bases at J, with 18 bases between the two ends. This CDR3 is CAWRDSRLGGPQHF. The DNA for the CDR3 is TGTGCCTGGAGGGACAGCCGGTTAGGAGGGCCCCAGCATTTT.

The chain joins TRBV19 to TRBJ1-1, with D perhaps TRBD1 (5 bases). The CDR3 totals 14 residues. Germline assignment: CDR1 LNHDA and CDR2 SQIVND (reference sequence). With 1 base removed from V and 4 bases from J, the gap between germline ends came to 10 bases. The CDR3 loop is CASSIAGMGTEAFF. Here the CDR3 DNA reads TGTGCCAGTAGTATAGCAGGGATGGGCACTGAAGCTTTCTTT.

This chain connects TRBV15 to TRBJ1-4; 11 bases are shared with TRBD1. CDR1 LNHNV and CDR2 YYDKDF come from the germline V gene (reference sequence). Trimming took 2 bases from V and 2 from J; bases not matched to a gene: 4. This CDR3 contains 17 residues. DNA for the CDR3: TGTGCCACCAGCAGAAGGGACAGGGGGTTCACTAATGAAAAACTGTTTTTT. It encodes CATSRRDRGFTNEKLFF. Based on the CDR3 plus reference TRBV15 and TRBJ1-4, the full variable domain is DAMVIQNPRYQVTQFGKPVTLSCSQTLNHNVMYWYQQKSSQAPKLLFHYYDKDFNNEADTPDNFQSRRPNTSFCFLDIRSPGLGDTAMYLCATSRRDRGFTNEKLFFGSGTQLSVL.

The chain has TRBV7-2 and TRBJ1-1; TRBD1 matches 10 bases. The trim removed 4 bases at V and 0 bases at J, leaving 5 bases unmatched. Germline CDR1 and CDR2: SGHTA and FQGNSA. The CDR3 contains 16 residues. This chain's CDR3 is CASSYRQGAVNTEAFF. The DNA of the CDR3 is TGTGCCAGCAGCTATCGACAGGGGGCGGTGAACACTGAAGCTTTCTTT.

The J gene is TRBJ1-6, the V gene TRBV7-8, with D tentatively TRBD1 (6 bases). Trimming shortened V by 1 base and J by 7 bases, and 17 bases separated the two germline ends. The CDR3 extends over 17 amino acids. The V gene's germline CDR1 is SGHVS and CDR2 FQNEAQ. As DNA, the CDR3 is TGTGCCAGCAGCTTAGGTTCCGCGACAGGCCGAAATTCACCCCTCCACTTT. It encodes CASSLGSATGRNSPLHF.